Below, one T cell receptor beta chain is given with its context. This clonotype was recorded a few times. The antigen it binds to is not known. Nothing much larger sits one base from this clone, and base qualities are not available. The data stem from a study of yellow fever vaccine responses in identical twins (dated by TCRdb to between 2017 and 2018). With regard to the full study: In identical twins, the study followed T cell clones that responded to the vaccine with precision. Study-wide findings and limitations: The authors reported that the T cell response to vaccination in identical twins appeared partly convergent and partly personalized.

Inclusive of the bounding cysteine and phenylalanine, the CDR3 is 15 residues long. The kept DNA is CDR3 alone, 45 bases in frame from the first base. V is clipped by 1 base and J by 1 base, and the sequence between their germline boundaries is 10 bases long. CDR1 MNHEY and CDR2 SVGAGI are derived from the germline V gene. Libraries were made using RT-PCR. Instrument used: Illumina HiSeq 2500. Through fastp at Q25 and MiXCR, TCRdb rebuilt clones from the public reads, retaining in-frame beta chains. All rows with the same CDR3 protein become a single entry with the most common DNA and genes. The sample yields about 1,000 distinct CDR3 sequences; 82% were counted once. Roughly 12% of the sample belongs to the ten largest clones.

The origin of this receptor is a female donor who received the yellow fever vaccine. Sequencing used T cells from blood (PBMCs), unsorted or a sorted subset (not recorded which), obtained before or after yellow fever vaccination (not recorded which). This chain joins TRBV6-5 to TRBJ2-5; the D gene is possibly TRBD1, with 6 bases matching. The DNA sequence is TGTGCCAGCAGTTACTATGGACAGCCCCAAGAGACCCAGTACTTC. The encoded protein is CASSYYGQPQETQYF.